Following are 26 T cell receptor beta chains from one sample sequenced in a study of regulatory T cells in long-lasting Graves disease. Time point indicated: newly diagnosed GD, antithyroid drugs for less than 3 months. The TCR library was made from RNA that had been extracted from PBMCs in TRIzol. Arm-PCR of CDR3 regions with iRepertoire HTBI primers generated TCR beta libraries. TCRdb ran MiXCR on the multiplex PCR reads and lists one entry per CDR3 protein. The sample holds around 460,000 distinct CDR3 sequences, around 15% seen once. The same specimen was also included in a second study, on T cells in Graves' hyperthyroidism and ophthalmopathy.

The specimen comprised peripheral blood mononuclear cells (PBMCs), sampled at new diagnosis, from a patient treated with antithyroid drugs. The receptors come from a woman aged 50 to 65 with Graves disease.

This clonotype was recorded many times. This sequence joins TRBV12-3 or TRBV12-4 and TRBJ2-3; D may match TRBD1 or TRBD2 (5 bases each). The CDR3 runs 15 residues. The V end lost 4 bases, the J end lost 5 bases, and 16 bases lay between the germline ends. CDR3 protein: CASSSQLGAGDTQYF. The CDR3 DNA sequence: TGTGCCAGCAGTTCTCAACTCGGGGCGGGAGATACGCAGTATTTT.

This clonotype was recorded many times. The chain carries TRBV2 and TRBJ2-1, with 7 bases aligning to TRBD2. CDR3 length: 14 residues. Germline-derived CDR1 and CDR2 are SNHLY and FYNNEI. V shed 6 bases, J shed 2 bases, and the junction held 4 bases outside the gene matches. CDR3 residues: CASRAGNPYNEQFF. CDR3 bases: TGTGCCAGCAGAGCGGGAAACCCCTACAATGAGCAGTTCTTC.

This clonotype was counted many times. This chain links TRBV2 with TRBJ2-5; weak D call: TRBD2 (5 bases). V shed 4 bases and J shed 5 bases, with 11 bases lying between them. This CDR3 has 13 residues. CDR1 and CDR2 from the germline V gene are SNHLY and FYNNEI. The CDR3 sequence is CASSGTTGETQYF. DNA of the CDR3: TGTGCCAGCAGTGGGACCACGGGGGAGACCCAGTACTTC.

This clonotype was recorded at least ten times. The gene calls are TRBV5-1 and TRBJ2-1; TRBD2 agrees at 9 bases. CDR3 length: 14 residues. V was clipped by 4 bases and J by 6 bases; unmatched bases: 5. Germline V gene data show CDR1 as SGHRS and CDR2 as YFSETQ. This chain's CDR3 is CASSPGLASNEQFF. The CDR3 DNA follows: TGCGCCAGCAGCCCGGGACTAGCTTCCAATGAGCAGTTCTTC. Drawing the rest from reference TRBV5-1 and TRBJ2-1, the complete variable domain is KAGVTQTPRYLIKTRGQQVTLSCSPISGHRSVSWYQQTPGQGLQFLFEYFSETQRNKGNFPGRFSGRQFSNSRSEMNVSTLELGDSALYLCASSPGLASNEQFFGPGTRLTVL.

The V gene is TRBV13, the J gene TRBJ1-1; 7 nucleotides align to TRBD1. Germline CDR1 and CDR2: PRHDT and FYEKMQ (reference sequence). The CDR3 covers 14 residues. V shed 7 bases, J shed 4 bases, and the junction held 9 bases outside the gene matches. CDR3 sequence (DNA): TGTGCCAGCAAAGCCGACAGGGCCGGCACTGAAGCTTTCTTT. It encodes CASKADRAGTEAFF.

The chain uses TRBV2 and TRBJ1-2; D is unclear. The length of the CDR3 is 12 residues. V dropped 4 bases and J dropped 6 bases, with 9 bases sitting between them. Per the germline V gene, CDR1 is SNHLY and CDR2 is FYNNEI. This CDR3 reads CASSGIGDGYTF. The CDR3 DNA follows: TGTGCCAGCAGTGGTATCGGAGATGGCTACACCTTC.

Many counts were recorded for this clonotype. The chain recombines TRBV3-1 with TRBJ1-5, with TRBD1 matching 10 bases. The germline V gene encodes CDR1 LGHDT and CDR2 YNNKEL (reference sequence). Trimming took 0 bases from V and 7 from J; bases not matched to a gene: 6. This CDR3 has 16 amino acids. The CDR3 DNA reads TGTGCCAGCAGCCAAGAGATAGGGACAGGGGTGCAGCCCCAGCATTTT. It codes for CASSQEIGTGVQPQHF.

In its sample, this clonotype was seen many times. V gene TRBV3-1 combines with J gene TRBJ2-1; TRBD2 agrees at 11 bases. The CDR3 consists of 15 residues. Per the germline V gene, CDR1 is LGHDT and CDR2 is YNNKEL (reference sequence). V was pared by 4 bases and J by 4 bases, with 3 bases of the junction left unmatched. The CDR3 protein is CASSPRTSGYNEQFF. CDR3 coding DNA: TGTGCCAGCAGCCCCCGGACTAGCGGGTACAATGAGCAGTTCTTC.

CDR3 protein: CASSVAGLVPDTQYF. The CDR3 coding sequence is TGTGCCAGCAGCGTAGCGGGACTAGTCCCGGATACGCAGTATTTT. The chain uses TRBV9 and TRBJ2-3; 8 bases agree with TRBD2. This CDR3 has 15 amino acids. Losses at the gene ends were 0 bases for V and 6 bases for J; bases not matched to a gene: 6. Germline CDR1 is SGDLS and CDR2 is YYNGEE.

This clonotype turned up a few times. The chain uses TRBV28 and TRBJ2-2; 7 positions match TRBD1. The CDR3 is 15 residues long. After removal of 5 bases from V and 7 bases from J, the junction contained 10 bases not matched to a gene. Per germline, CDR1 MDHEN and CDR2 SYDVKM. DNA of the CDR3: TGTGCCAGCAGTCCCTGGCAGGGGACAGACGGGGAGCTGTTTTTT. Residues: CASSPWQGTDGELFF.

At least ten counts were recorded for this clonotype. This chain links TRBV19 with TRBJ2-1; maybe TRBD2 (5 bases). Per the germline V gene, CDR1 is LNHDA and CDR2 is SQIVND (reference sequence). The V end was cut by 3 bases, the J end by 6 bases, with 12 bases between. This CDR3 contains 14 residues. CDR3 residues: CASSIGGVANEQFF. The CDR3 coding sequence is TGTGCCAGTAGTATTGGAGGAGTGGCCAATGAGCAGTTCTTC.

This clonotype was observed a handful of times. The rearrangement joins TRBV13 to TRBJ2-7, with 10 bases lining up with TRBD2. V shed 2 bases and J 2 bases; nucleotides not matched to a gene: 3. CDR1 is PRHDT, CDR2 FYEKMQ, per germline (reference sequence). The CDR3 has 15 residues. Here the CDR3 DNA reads TGTGCCAGCAGCTTACAGCTAGCGGGAGCCTACGAGCAGTACTTC. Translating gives CASSLQLAGAYEQYF.

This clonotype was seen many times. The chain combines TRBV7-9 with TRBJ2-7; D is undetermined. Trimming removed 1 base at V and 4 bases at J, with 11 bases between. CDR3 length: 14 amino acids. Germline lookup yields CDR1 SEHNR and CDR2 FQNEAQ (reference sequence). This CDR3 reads CASSLEESLYEQYF. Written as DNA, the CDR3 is TGTGCCAGCAGCTTAGAGGAATCACTGTACGAGCAGTACTTC.

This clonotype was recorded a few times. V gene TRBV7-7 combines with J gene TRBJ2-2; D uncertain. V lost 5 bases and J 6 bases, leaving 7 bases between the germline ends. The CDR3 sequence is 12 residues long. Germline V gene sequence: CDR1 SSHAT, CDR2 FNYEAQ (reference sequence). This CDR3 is CASSKSAGELFF. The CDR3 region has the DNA TGTGCCAGCAGCAAAAGTGCCGGGGAGCTGTTTTTT. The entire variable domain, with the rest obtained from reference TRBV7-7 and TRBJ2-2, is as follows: GAGVSQSPRYKVTKRGQDVTLRCDPISSHATLYWYQQALGQGPEFLTYFNYEAQPDKSGLPSDRFSAERPEGSISTLTIQRTEQRDSAMYRCASSKSAGELFFGEGSRLTVL.

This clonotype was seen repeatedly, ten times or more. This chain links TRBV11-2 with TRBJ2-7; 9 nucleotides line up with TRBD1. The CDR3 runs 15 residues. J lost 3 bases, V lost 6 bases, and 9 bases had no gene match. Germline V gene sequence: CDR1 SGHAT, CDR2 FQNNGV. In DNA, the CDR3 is TGTGCCAGCAGTAGACCGGGACAGGGACTCTACGAGCAGTACTTC. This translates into CASSRPGQGLYEQYF.

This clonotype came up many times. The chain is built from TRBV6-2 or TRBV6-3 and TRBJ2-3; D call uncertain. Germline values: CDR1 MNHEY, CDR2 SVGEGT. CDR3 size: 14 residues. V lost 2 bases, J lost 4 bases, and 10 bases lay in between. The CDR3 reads CASSYSDTSDTQYF. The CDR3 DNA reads TGTGCCAGCAGTTACAGCGATACCTCAGATACGCAGTATTTT.

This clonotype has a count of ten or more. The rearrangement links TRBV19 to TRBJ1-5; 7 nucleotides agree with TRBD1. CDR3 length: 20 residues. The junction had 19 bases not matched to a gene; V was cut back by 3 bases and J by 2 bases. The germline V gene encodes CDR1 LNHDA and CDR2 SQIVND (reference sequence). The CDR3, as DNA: TGTGCCAGTAGTATTTCCTGGCACAGGGGAAGGGTATTGGGCAATCAGCCCCAGCATTTT. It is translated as CASSISWHRGRVLGNQPQHF. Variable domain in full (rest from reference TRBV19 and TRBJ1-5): DGGITQSPKYLFRKEGQNVTLSCEQNLNHDAMYWYRQDPGQGLRLIYYSQIVNDFQKGDIAEGYSVSREKKESFPLTVTSAQKNPTAFYLCASSISWHRGRVLGNQPQHFGDGTRLSIL.

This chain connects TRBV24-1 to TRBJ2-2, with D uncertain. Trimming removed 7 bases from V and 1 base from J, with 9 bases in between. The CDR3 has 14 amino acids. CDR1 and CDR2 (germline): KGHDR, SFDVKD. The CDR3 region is CATSGELNTGELFF. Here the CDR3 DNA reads TGTGCCACCAGCGGTGAACTGAACACCGGGGAGCTGTTTTTT.

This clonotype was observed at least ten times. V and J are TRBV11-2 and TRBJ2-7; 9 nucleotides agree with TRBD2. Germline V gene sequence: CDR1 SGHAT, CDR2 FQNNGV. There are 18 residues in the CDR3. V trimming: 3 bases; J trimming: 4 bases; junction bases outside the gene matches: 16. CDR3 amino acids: CASSFVLAGLRSGYEQYF. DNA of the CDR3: TGTGCCAGCAGCTTCGTCCTAGCGGGACTCCGTTCTGGGTACGAGCAGTACTTC.

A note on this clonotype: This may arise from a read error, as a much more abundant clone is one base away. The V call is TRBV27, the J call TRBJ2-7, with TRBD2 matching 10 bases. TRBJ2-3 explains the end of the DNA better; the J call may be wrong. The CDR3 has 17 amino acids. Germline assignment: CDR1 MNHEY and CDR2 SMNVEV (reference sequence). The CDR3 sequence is CASSLSSSGRVTYTQYF. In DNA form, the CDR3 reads TGTGCCAGCAGTTTAAGTTCTAGCGGGAGAGTCACATATACGCAGTATTTT.

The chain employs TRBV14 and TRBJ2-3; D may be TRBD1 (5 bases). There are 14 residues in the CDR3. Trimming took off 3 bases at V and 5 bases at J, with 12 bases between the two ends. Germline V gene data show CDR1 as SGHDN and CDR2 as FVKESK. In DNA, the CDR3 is TGTGCCAGCAGCCAGGGGCTAGATGAAGATACGCAGTATTTT. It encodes CASSQGLDEDTQYF.

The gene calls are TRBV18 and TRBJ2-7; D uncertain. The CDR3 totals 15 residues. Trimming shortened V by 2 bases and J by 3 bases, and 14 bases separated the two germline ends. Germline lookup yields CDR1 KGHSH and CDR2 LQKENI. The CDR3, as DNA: TGTGCCAGCTCACCAGAGGCCGCCGCCCACTACGAGCAGTACTTC. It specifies CASSPEAAAHYEQYF.

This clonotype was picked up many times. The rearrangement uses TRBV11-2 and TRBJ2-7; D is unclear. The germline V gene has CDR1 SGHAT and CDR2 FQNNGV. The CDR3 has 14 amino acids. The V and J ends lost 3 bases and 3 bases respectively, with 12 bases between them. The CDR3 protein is CASSFFPKLYEQYF. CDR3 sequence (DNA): TGTGCCAGCAGCTTCTTCCCCAAGCTCTACGAGCAGTACTTC.

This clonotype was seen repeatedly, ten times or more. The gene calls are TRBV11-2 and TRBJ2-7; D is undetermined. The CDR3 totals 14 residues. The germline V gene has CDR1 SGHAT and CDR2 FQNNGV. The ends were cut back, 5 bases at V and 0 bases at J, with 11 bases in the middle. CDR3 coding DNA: TGTGCCAGCAGCGCCCCGAGGAGCTCCTACGAGCAGTACTTC. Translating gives CASSAPRSSYEQYF.

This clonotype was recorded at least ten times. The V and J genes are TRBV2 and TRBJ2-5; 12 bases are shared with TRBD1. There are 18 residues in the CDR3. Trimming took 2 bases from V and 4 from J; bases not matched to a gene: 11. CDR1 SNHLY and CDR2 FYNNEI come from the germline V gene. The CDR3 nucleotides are TGTGCCAGCAGTGAATCGGGACAGGGGGCTAGCTTCGGAGAGACCCAGTACTTC. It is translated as CASSESGQGASFGETQYF.

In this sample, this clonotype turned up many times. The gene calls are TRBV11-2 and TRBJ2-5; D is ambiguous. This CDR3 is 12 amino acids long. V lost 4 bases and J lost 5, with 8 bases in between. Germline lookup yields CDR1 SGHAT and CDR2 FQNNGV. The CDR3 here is CASSSAGETQYF. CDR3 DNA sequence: TGTGCCAGCAGCTCCGCCGGGGAGACCCAGTACTTC.